This TCR beta chain was captured by sequencing in a study of blood T cells in healthy people across ages. Study overall: Template switching caught about one barcoded beta molecule for each two T cells.

CDR3 length: 14 residues. Germline V gene sequence: CDR1 SGHTA, CDR2 FQGNSA. Investigators took around 10 milliliters of peripheral blood from every donor. A second PCR of about 6 to 12 cycles used a sample-barcoded 5' primer and a J-beta primer mix. TCRdb independently ran MiXCR on the 5' RACE reads; one entry per CDR3 protein. The sample lists roughly 730,000 distinct CDR3 sequences, roughly 50% seen once, with more than 25% in the top ten. On this clonotype: Its antigen is unknown. A junction boundary mismatches the germline segment, possibly from a read error.

Notes on the study in general: Strongly correlated with naive T cell percentage was TCR beta diversity.

V and J are TRBV7-2 and TRBJ2-2; the D gene is possibly TRBD1 (7 bases). This clonotype was obtained from a middle-aged man in good health. Sample: blood. CDR3 sequence (DNA): TGTGCCAGCAGCATCTACAGGGGCACCGGGGGGCTGTTTTTT. This encodes CASSIYRGTGGLFF.